Listed here are 17 T cell receptor beta chains from one sample, sequenced in a study of blood T cell repertoires in COVID-19. The protocol was immunoSEQ multiplex PCR, while the TCRdb copy is restricted to in-frame clones and leaves out a portion. Of under 400,000 clones in the sample, almost 90% were seen once. The sample taken for sequencing was peripheral blood. Receptors originate from a woman in her twenties or thirties with COVID-19, enrolled during active disease.

V is TRBV3-1 (or the pseudogene TRBV3-2) and J is TRBJ2-1, with 14 bases that match TRBD2. Germline V CDR1 and CDR2: LGHDT, YNNKEL (reference sequence). Trimming removed 3 bases from V and 10 bases from J; junction bases left unmatched: 8. The CDR3 consists of 16 residues. This CDR3 reads CASSHPGTSGRGEQFF. CDR3 bases: TGTGCCAGCAGCCATCCCGGGACTAGCGGGAGAGGGGAGCAGTTCTTC.

This clone was seen only a few times. The chain couples TRBV12-5 to TRBJ2-1, with 8 bases identical to TRBD2. The CDR3 runs 19 residues. V shed 0 bases, J shed 8 bases, and the junction held 18 bases outside the gene matches. From germline, CDR1 is LGHNT and CDR2 FRNRAP. The CDR3 coding sequence is TGTGCTAGTGGTTTGGTACTTTTCGGTCTCGGGAGGGTGCGAGATGAGCAGTTCTTC. Its translation: CASGLVLFGLGRVRDEQFF.

CDR3 amino acids: CASSWDRGQGEQYF. The CDR3 region has the DNA TGTGCCAGCAGCTGGGACAGGGGGCAGGGCGAGCAGTACTTC. This chain uses TRBV5-4 with TRBJ2-7; TRBD1 matches at 12 bases. CDR1 SGHNT and CDR2 YYREEE come from the germline V gene (reference sequence). This CDR3 region has 14 residues. The ends lost 3 bases at V and 6 bases at J; junction bases unmatched: 4.

The CDR3, as DNA: TGTGCCAGCAGCCACCAGACAGGGATCAGTGAAAAACTGTTTTTT. Amino acid sequence: CASSHQTGISEKLFF. The genes are TRBV5-5 and TRBJ1-4, with TRBD1 identical over 7 bases. The CDR3 is made up of 15 amino acids. V was clipped by 4 bases and J by 7 bases; unmatched bases: 10. Germline CDR1 SGHKS, CDR2 YYEKEE (reference sequence).

V usage is TRBV18 and J usage is TRBJ2-2; D may be TRBD2 (6 bases). There are 13 residues in the CDR3. The V gene lost 5 bases and the J gene lost 7 bases, with 11 bases spanning the gap. Germline V gene data show CDR1 as KGHSH and CDR2 as LQKENI. The CDR3 is CASSDRENGELFF. As DNA, the CDR3 is TGTGCCAGCTCAGATCGGGAGAACGGGGAGCTGTTTTTT. Drawing the rest from reference TRBV18 and TRBJ2-2, the complete variable domain is NAGVMQNPRHLVRRRGQEARLRCSPMKGHSHVYWYRQLPEEGLKFMVYLQKENIIDESGMPKERFSAEFPKEGPSILRIQQVVRGDSAAYFCASSDRENGELFFGEGSRLTVL.

The CDR3 nucleotides read TGTGCCAGCAGCGCGACCGGGACTAGCGGTTACGAGCAGTACTTC. Translated: CASSATGTSGYEQYF. The chain employs TRBV7-2 and TRBJ2-7; 11 positions agree with TRBD2. Germline CDR1 is SGHTA and CDR2 is FQGNSA. The CDR3 runs 15 residues. Trimming at V came to 5 bases and at J to 4 bases, leaving 7 bases not matched to a gene.

The chain employs TRBV7-9 and TRBJ1-3, with 8 bases lining up with TRBD1. The CDR3 totals 14 residues. CDR1 and CDR2 (germline): SEHNR, FQNEAQ (reference sequence). V gave up 5 bases and J gave up 4 bases; unmatched junction bases: 4. The CDR3 loop reads CASSMDRDGNTIYF. CDR3 DNA: TGTGCCAGCAGCATGGACAGGGACGGAAACACCATATATTTT. Together with reference TRBV7-9 and TRBJ1-3, the CDR3 gives the full variable domain: DTGVSQNPRHKITKRGQNVTFRCDPISEHNRLYWYRQTLGQGPEFLTYFQNEAQLEKSRLLSDRFSAERPKGSFSTLEIQRTEQGDSAMYLCASSMDRDGNTIYFGEGSWLTVV.

In this sample, this clone turned up a few times. The J gene is TRBJ2-7, the V gene TRBV30; the match to TRBD2 covers 10 bases. V was clipped by 8 bases and J by 4 bases; unmatched bases: 2. The germline gives CDR1 GTSNPN, CDR2 SVGIG (reference sequence). The CDR3 is made up of 11 amino acids. CDR3 DNA sequence: TGTGCCGGGGGACTAGCGTACGAGCAGTACTTC. This encodes CAGGLAYEQYF.

The chain couples TRBV11-2 to TRBJ2-7; the match to TRBD2 covers 10 bases. Looked up from germline, CDR1 is SGHAT and CDR2 is FQNNGV. The CDR3 extends over 16 amino acids. V shed 3 bases and J 4 bases; nucleotides not matched to a gene: 9. In DNA, the CDR3 is TGTGCCAGCAGCTTTCGGATAGGACTAGCGGAGTACGAGCAGTACTTC. Protein product: CASSFRIGLAEYEQYF.

The chain has TRBV7-2 and TRBJ1-5; D gene uncertain. The ends were cut back, 2 bases at V and 8 bases at J, with 19 bases in the middle. This CDR3 is built from 16 residues. Germline V gives CDR1 SGHTA, CDR2 FQGNSA. CDR3 coding DNA: TGTGCCAGCAGCTTAAATTCGGTTGGGCAGAGGGAGCCCCAGCATTTT. Translation gives CASSLNSVGQREPQHF.

Details on this clone: The same CDR3 can be traced to other DNA sequences in this sample. The chain couples TRBV5-1 to TRBJ1-1; weak D call: TRBD1 (5 bases). There are 14 residues in the CDR3. CDR1 SGHRS and CDR2 YFSETQ come from the germline V gene. Trimming left V 0 bases short and J 4 bases short, with 10 bases between. DNA of the CDR3: TGCGCCAGCAGCTTGGATGGGGGAGGCACTGAAGCTTTCTTT. This encodes CASSLDGGGTEAFF.

The chain has TRBV19 and TRBJ1-2, with a possible D match to TRBD1 (6 bases). The germline V gene encodes CDR1 LNHDA and CDR2 SQIVND (reference sequence). Trimming removed 5 bases from V and 3 bases from J, with 10 bases in between. This CDR3 is built from 13 residues. CDR3 sequence (DNA): TGTGCCAGTAGTCCAGGGGAACACTATGGCTACACCTTC. Translating gives CASSPGEHYGYTF.

V gene TRBV3-1 (or the pseudogene TRBV3-2) combines with J gene TRBJ2-7; D is ambiguous. The V end was cut by 3 bases, the J end by 7 bases, with 10 bases between. This CDR3 is built from 12 residues. Germline CDR1 and CDR2: LGHDT and YNNKEL (reference sequence). The CDR3 loop reads CASSQQNGEQYF. The CDR3 nucleotides read TGTGCCAGCAGCCAGCAGAACGGGGAGCAGTACTTC.

The chain is built from TRBV30 and TRBJ2-7, with unresolved D. Germline V gives CDR1 GTSNPN, CDR2 SVGIG (reference sequence). The length of the CDR3 is 12 residues. V lost 1 base and J 5 bases, leaving 9 bases between the germline ends. The CDR3 DNA sequence: TGTGCCTGGAGTGCGGTATTCCACGAGCAGTACTTC. Translated, it gives CAWSAVFHEQYF.

This chain joins TRBV27 and TRBJ2-1; D may be TRBD1 (5 bases). V lost 8 bases to trimming and J lost 0 bases, with 11 bases between them. The V gene's germline CDR1 is MNHEY and CDR2 SMNVEV (reference sequence). This CDR3 comprises 14 residues. This chain's CDR3 is CASGAINSYNEQFF. The CDR3, as DNA: TGTGCCAGCGGGGCCATCAACTCCTACAATGAGCAGTTCTTC.

The V gene is TRBV5-1, the J gene TRBJ1-1, with D unresolved. V was cut by 3 bases and J by 6 bases, with 9 bases left in between. This CDR3 has 12 amino acids. Looked up from germline, CDR1 is SGHRS and CDR2 is YFSETQ. CDR3 loop: CASSSLSAEAFF. In nucleotides, the CDR3 is TGCGCCAGCAGCTCCCTTTCCGCTGAAGCTTTCTTT.

This clone was seen just once. The CDR3 loop is CASSVGTGGTLSNQPQHF. The CDR3 nucleotides are TGTGCCAGCAGTGTTGGGACAGGGGGGACCCTCAGCAATCAGCCCCAGCATTTT. The rearrangement uses TRBV28 and TRBJ1-5; 11 bases line up with TRBD1. V was pared by 5 bases and J by 1 base, with 10 bases of the junction left unmatched. Germline values: CDR1 MDHEN, CDR2 SYDVKM. The CDR3 runs 18 residues.